The 16 T cell receptor beta chains below come from one sample, sequenced in a study of technical replicates of blood from a handful of donors. Clones were read by immunoSEQ multiplex PCR, and TCRdb kept only the in-frame ones, dropping some. The sample yields around 76,000 clones, about 89% seen once. Sequenced sample: T cells isolated from PBMCs. The receptors here all came from a human donor in good health.

The V call is TRBV21-1, the J call TRBJ1-4; the DNA was not compared with TRBD1, the D call given in the table. TRBV21-1 is classified as a pseudogene. The CDR3 contains 14 residues. Here the CDR3 DNA reads TGTGCCAGCAGCAAAAAGACAGCTAATGAAAAACTGTTTTTT. Translated: CASSKKTANEKLFF.

The chain carries TRBV7-6 and TRBJ2-1; possible D gene TRBD2, 6 bases. CDR1 and CDR2 (germline): SGHVS, FNYEAQ. Trimming pared 6 bases from V and 9 bases from J, leaving 15 bases between. The CDR3 sequence is 13 residues long. CDR3 protein: CASSPTSSLEQFF. CDR3 coding DNA: TGTGCCAGCAGTCCAACTAGCTCTCTTGAGCAGTTCTTC. Together with reference TRBV7-6 and TRBJ2-1, the CDR3 gives the full variable domain: GAGVSQSPRYKVTKRGQDVALRCDPISGHVSLYWYRQALGQGPEFLTYFNYEAQQDKSGLPNDRFSAERPEGSISTLTIQRTEQRDSAMYRCASSPTSSLEQFFGPGTRLTVL.

V usage is TRBV30 and J usage is TRBJ2-5; TRBD2 aligns across 8 bases. Germline trimming cut 8 bases from V and 5 bases from J; bases unmatched to any gene: 16. The CDR3 covers 15 residues. Germline V gene lookup returns CDR1 GTSNPN and CDR2 SVGIG (reference sequence). In nucleotides, the CDR3 is TGTGCCGTCGCGGGTTTTAGCGGGGTTGTGGAGACCCAGTACTTC. Its translation is CAVAGFSGVVETQYF.

This chain joins TRBV28 and TRBJ2-1, with D possibly TRBD1 on 6 matching bases. V gave up 6 bases and J gave up 5 bases, with 23 bases separating them. CDR1 and CDR2 from the germline V gene are MDHEN and SYDVKM. This CDR3 spans 17 amino acids. Here the CDR3 reads CASRRETGTTVNNEQFF. As DNA, the CDR3 is TGTGCCAGCAGGAGAGAGACCGGGACAACTGTAAACAATGAGCAGTTCTTC.

V is TRBV7-9 and J is TRBJ2-1; TRBD2 agrees at 12 bases. The germline V gene has CDR1 SEHNR and CDR2 FQNEAQ (reference sequence). Unmatched junction bases numbered 8, after V lost 5 bases and J lost 6 bases. The CDR3 spans 16 residues. The CDR3 is CASSHPSGGAINEQFF. The CDR3 DNA reads as TGTGCCAGCAGCCACCCTAGCGGGGGGGCAATCAATGAGCAGTTCTTC.

The genes are TRBV5-1 and TRBJ1-2; D not resolved. With 1 base removed from V and 3 bases from J, the gap between germline ends came to 13 bases. The CDR3 extends over 15 amino acids. Germline V gene sequence: CDR1 SGHRS, CDR2 YFSETQ. This chain's CDR3 is CASSLSAISDYGYTF. The CDR3 DNA is TGCGCCAGCAGCTTGAGCGCAATCTCCGACTATGGCTACACCTTC.

The chain is built from TRBV7-6 and TRBJ2-7; 8 bases map to TRBD1. The germline gives CDR1 SGHVS, CDR2 FNYEAQ. The junction had 0 bases not matched to a gene; V was cut back by 1 base and J by 4 bases. This CDR3 is built from 13 residues. The CDR3 coding sequence is TGTGCCAGCAGCTTAGGGACAGGGTACGAGCAGTACTTC. It specifies CASSLGTGYEQYF.

The chain links TRBV28 to TRBJ1-4; 8 bases fit TRBD1. The V gene's germline CDR1 is MDHEN and CDR2 SYDVKM. There are 15 residues in the CDR3. The ends lost 2 bases at V and 11 bases at J; junction bases unmatched: 10. CDR3 amino acids: CASSLNTGGSRKLFF. CDR3 DNA sequence: TGTGCCAGCAGTTTAAATACAGGGGGATCACGGAAACTGTTTTTT.

V usage is TRBV9 and J usage is TRBJ1-3, with D perhaps TRBD1 (6 bases). V lost 0 bases and J 5 bases, leaving 21 bases between the germline ends. The CDR3 is 18 amino acids. Looked up from germline, CDR1 is SGDLS and CDR2 is YYNGEE. The CDR3 protein is CASSVGRGTGSSRNTIYF. The CDR3 bases are TGTGCCAGCAGCGTAGGGCGTGGAACAGGGAGCTCAAGAAACACCATATATTTT.

This rearrangement joins TRBV19 to TRBJ2-7; D is perhaps TRBD2 (5 bases). Germline V gives CDR1 LNHDA, CDR2 SQIVND (reference sequence). The CDR3 loop spans 13 amino acids. V was shortened by 5 bases and J by 0 bases, with 8 bases between the two germline ends. As DNA, the CDR3 is TGTGCCAGTAGTTCCGGGGACTCCTACGAGCAGTACTTC. This translates into CASSSGDSYEQYF.

The J gene is TRBJ1-5, the V gene TRBV28; D unresolved. CDR1 and CDR2 from the germline V gene are MDHEN and SYDVKM. The CDR3 length is 19 residues. V was pared by 4 bases and J by 3 bases, with 25 bases between. CDR3 sequence: CASSYLGPGLEVPNQPQHF. CDR3 in DNA: TGTGCCAGCAGTTATCTGGGCCCGGGTCTGGAGGTGCCCAATCAGCCCCAGCATTTT.

The rearrangement uses TRBV29-1 and TRBJ2-7; TRBD1 matches 9 bases. Looked up from germline, CDR1 is SQVTM and CDR2 is ANQGSEA. Trimming cost V 1 base and J 1 base; bases outside gene matches: 8. This CDR3 region has 16 residues. The CDR3 DNA is TGCAGCGTTGAAGCTCCATGGGGGACAGGGTCCTACGAGCAGTACTTC. Translating gives CSVEAPWGTGSYEQYF.

The gene calls are TRBV7-9 and TRBJ2-1, with 7 bases matching TRBD1. CDR1 SEHNR and CDR2 FQNEAQ come from the germline V gene (reference sequence). V trimming: 1 base; J trimming: 2 bases; junction bases outside the gene matches: 2. The CDR3 has 15 amino acids. CDR3 sequence reads: CASSLGQGAYNEQFF. CDR3 nucleotides: TGTGCCAGCAGCTTAGGCCAGGGGGCCTACAATGAGCAGTTCTTC.

This rearrangement joins TRBV7-8 to TRBJ1-4, with 7 bases aligning to TRBD1. Looked up from germline, CDR1 is SGHVS and CDR2 is FQNEAQ. This CDR3 is 12 amino acids long. J gave up 14 bases and V 5 bases, and 8 bases lay outside the gene matches. CDR3 DNA: TGTGCCAGCAGCCCCGGGACAGTCGGGCTGTTTTTT. Translated: CASSPGTVGLFF.

The CDR3 DNA is TGTGCCAGCAGCGACCGGGACTTTTCCTACAATGAGCAGTTCTTC. Translating gives CASSDRDFSYNEQFF. The J gene is TRBJ2-1, the V gene TRBV4-2; TRBD2 is a possible D gene (6 bases). In germline, CDR1 is LGHNA, CDR2 YNFKEQ. CDR3 length: 15 residues. V lost 5 bases to trimming and J lost 1 base, with 12 bases between them.

Concerning this clone itself: Other DNA sequences in this specimen translate into the identical CDR3. The rearrangement uses TRBV7-9 and TRBJ1-5; D gene uncertain. CDR3 length equals 14 residues. The germline gives CDR1 SEHNR, CDR2 FQNEAQ (reference sequence). V lost 6 bases and J lost 1, with 10 bases in between. Here the CDR3 reads CASSLAGSNQPQHF. CDR3 nucleotides: TGTGCCAGCAGTTTGGCGGGGAGCAATCAGCCCCAGCATTTT.